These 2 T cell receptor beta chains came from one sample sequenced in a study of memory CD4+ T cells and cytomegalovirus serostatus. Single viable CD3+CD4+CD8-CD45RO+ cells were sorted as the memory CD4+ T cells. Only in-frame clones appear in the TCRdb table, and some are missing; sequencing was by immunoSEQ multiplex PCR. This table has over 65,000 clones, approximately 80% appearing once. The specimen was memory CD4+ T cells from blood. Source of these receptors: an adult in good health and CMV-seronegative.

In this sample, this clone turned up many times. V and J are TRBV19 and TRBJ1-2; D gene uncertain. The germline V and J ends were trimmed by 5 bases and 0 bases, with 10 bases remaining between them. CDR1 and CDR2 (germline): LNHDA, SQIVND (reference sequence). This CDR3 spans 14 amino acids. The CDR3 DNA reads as TGTGCCAGTAGTCTCCTCTTAGCTAACTATGGCTACACCTTC. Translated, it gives CASSLLLANYGYTF.

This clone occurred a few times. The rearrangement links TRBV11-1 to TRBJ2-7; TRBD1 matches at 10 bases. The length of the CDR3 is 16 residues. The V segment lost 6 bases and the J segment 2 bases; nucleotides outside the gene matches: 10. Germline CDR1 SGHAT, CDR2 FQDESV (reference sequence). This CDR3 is CASSRRTGGVPYEQYF. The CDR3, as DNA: TGTGCCAGCAGTCGGCGGACAGGGGGGGTACCCTACGAGCAGTACTTC. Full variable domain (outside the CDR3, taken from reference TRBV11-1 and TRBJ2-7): EAEVAQSPRYKITEKSQAVAFWCDPISGHATLYWYRQILGQGPELLVQFQDESVVDDSQLPKDRFSAERLKGVDSTLKIQPAELGDSAMYLCASSRRTGGVPYEQYFGPGTRLTVT.